This T cell receptor beta chain comes out of a study of cytotoxic CD8 clonotypes in ibrutinib-treated CLL. Across the whole study: Enrolment comprised about a dozen relapsed/refractory and 15 treatment-naive patients; 17 to 18 were IGHV unmutated.

As concerns this clone: Its antigen is not known.

Germline V lookup: CDR1 SNHLY, CDR2 FYNNEI. The CDR3 consists of 12 residues. V was trimmed by 7 bases and J by 5 bases, leaving 9 bases between them. The protocol was immunoSEQ multiplex PCR, while the TCRdb copy is restricted to in-frame clones and leaves out a portion. The sample holds 130,000 to 150,000 clones, 79% seen once. Findings of the study overall: Clonality climbed at ibrutinib response, then dropped toward baseline at progression.

The specimen comprised PBMCs, sampled after 12 months of ibrutinib treatment. This TCR was recovered from a human donor with chronic lymphocytic leukemia. This sequence joins TRBV2 and TRBJ1-5; D remains unclear. CDR3 protein: CASTDGDQPQHF. CDR3 in DNA: TGTGCCAGCACGGACGGGGATCAGCCCCAGCATTTT.